This is a list of T cell receptor beta chains from one sample in a study of blood T cell repertoires in COVID-19. Some clones are missing from TCRdb's copy, which holds only in-frame ones; the method was immunoSEQ multiplex PCR. The sample has about 330,000 clones, about nine tenths seen once; the top ten hold 8.5% to 12%. Input material: PBMCs or T cells enriched from blood (not recorded which). The receptors stem from a woman between 18 and 29 years old who had recovered from COVID-19. The CDR3 runs from the conserved cysteine through the conserved F or W. A D gene is named only where the DNA matches it firmly. Expanded clones are given a class, and other clones once, few, many or no size at all.

v_gene	d_gene	abundance	j_gene	CDR3nt	CDR3aa
TRBV14	TRBD1	few	TRBJ2-3	TGTGCCAGCAGCCACACAGGGGGGCAACCTAGCACAGATACGCAGTATTTT	CASSHTGGQPSTDTQYF
TRBV2	.	.	TRBJ1-2	TGTGCCAGCAGTGTGACGTGGGAGGCGTATGGCTACACCTTC	CASSVTWEAYGYTF
TRBV4-1	.	.	TRBJ2-7	TGCGCCAGCAGCCAAGAAGGCGGCGGCTCCTACGAGCAGTACTTC	CASSQEGGGSYEQYF
TRBV12-5	.	.	TRBJ1-5	TGTGCTAGTGGTTTGACAGACAATCAGCCCCAGCATTTT	CASGLTDNQPQHF
TRBV5-4	.	.	TRBJ1-3	TGTGCCAGCAGCAGAGATCCCTCTGGAAACACCATATATTTT	CASSRDPSGNTIYF
TRBV6-5	TRBD1	.	TRBJ1-2	TGTGCCAGCCAGACAGGGGGCACTTATGGCTACACCTTC	CASQTGGTYGYTF
TRBV30	.	once	TRBJ1-2	TGTGCCTCGCACCCGGCCTTTGGGGGCAAGGGCTACACCTTC	CASHPAFGGKGYTF
TRBV7-3	.	.	TRBJ1-6	TGTGCCAGCAGCTACGACGGAGGGAATTCACCCCTCCACTTT	CASSYDGGNSPLHF
TRBV29-1	TRBD1	.	TRBJ2-1	TGCAGCGTTGACCAGGGACAGGGCATTGAGCAGTTCTTC	CSVDQGQGIEQFF
TRBV19	TRBD1	few	TRBJ1-3	TGTGCCAGTAGGGGGACAGGGAGAGGAAACACCATATATTTT	CASRGTGRGNTIYF
TRBV29-1	TRBD1	.	TRBJ1-1	TGCAGCGGCCGAGGCCGGGACAGGCCTGAAGCTTTCTTT	CSGRGRDRPEAFF
TRBV28	.	.	TRBJ1-6	TGTGCCAGCAGAGACAGCTCGGGCTCCTATAATTCACCCCTCCACTTT	CASRDSSGSYNSPLHF
TRBV19	TRBD1	.	TRBJ1-2	TGTGCCAGTAGTATGGATGGACAGGCCGATCATGGCTACACCTTC	CASSMDGQADHGYTF
TRBV6-5	TRBD1	.	TRBJ1-6	TGTGCCAGCAGGCCACAGGGGACCCCTTCACCCCTCCACTTT	CASRPQGTPSPLHF
TRBV9	.	.	TRBJ2-7	TGTGCCAGCAGCCCCAGAGGACAGAAGAGCTCCTACGAGCAGTACTTC	CASSPRGQKSSYEQYF
TRBV25-1	.	.	TRBJ2-7	TGTGCCAGCAGTGACGGCACTACCTACGAGCAGTACTTC	CASSDGTTYEQYF
TRBV19	.	.	TRBJ1-5	TGTGCCAGTGCGCCAGGACTCTTTACCGTGGGCAATCAGCCCCAGCATTTT	CASAPGLFTVGNQPQHF
TRBV19	.	once	TRBJ1-5	TGTGCCAGTAGTATAGATTGGGGAGGCAATCAGCCCCAGCATTTT	CASSIDWGGNQPQHF
TRBV10-3	TRBD1	once	TRBJ1-3	TGTGCCATCAGTGGGTGGACAGGGGTTGGAAACACCATATATTTT	CAISGWTGVGNTIYF
TRBV6-6	TRBD1	once	TRBJ2-2	TGTGCCAGCAAGCAAGCCACAGGGGACACCGGGGAGCTGTTTTTT	CASKQATGDTGELFF
TRBV30	.	.	TRBJ1-5	TGTGCCTGGAGTGCCCCAGGACAGTCCAATCAGCCCCAGCATTTT	CAWSAPGQSNQPQHF
TRBV24-1	.	.	TRBJ2-5	TGTGCCATCACAGGAATGGAGGGCGGGTTCCTCCAAGAGACCCAGTACTTC	CAITGMEGGFLQETQYF
TRBV2	.	.	TRBJ1-5	TGTGCCAGCAGTGTCCGCAGGAATCAGCCCCAGCATTTT	CASSVRRNQPQHF
TRBV28	.	.	TRBJ1-1	TGTGCCAGCAGTCCCACCAGCGCCCTAAACACTGAAGCTTTCTTT	CASSPTSALNTEAFF
TRBV5-4	TRBD1	few	TRBJ1-1	TGTGCCAGCAGCTTGGACAGGGGAAACACTGAAGCTTTCTTT	CASSLDRGNTEAFF
TRBV30	.	.	TRBJ1-1	TGTGCCTGGAGTGTTTCTTTGGAGGGTTTGACGAGGTTCGGAGCTTTCTTT	CAWSVSLEGLTRFGAFF
TRBV15	.	.	TRBJ1-1	TGTGCCACCAGCAGGGCCGGGGGTCCCACTGAAGCTTTCTTT	CATSRAGGPTEAFF
TRBV27	TRBD2	.	TRBJ2-3	TGTGCCAGCAGTTTGGGACTAGCGGGAGGGTTGGCAGATACGCAGTATTTT	CASSLGLAGGLADTQYF
TRBV27	.	.	TRBJ2-7	TGTGCCACCCGCCGGGGAGTCGCCGGTGACCACGAGCAGTACTTC	CATRRGVAGDHEQYF
TRBV20-1	TRBD2	.	TRBJ2-7	TGCAGTGCTAGTCCCACCCGACTAAGCGGGAGGCTACACTACGAGCAGTACTTC	CSASPTRLSGRLHYEQYF
TRBV11-2	.	.	TRBJ1-1	TGTGCCAGCAGCTTTCCGTCTCGGAACACTGAAGCTTTCTTT	CASSFPSRNTEAFF
TRBV7-8	TRBD1	few	TRBJ1-5	TGTGCCAGCAGCTTAGCTTGGGACAGAGTGAGCAATCAGCCCCAGCATTTT	CASSLAWDRVSNQPQHF
TRBV6-5	.	.	TRBJ1-4	TGTGCCAGCAGTTACGGGGGGGACCTGGGTGAAAAACTGTTTTTT	CASSYGGDLGEKLFF
TRBV30	TRBD1	.	TRBJ1-2	TGTGCCTGGACTCAAGGGACAGGGAACTATGGCTACACCTTC	CAWTQGTGNYGYTF
TRBV7-6	.	.	TRBJ2-1	TGTGCCAGCAGCGAGGGTGGGGAGCAGTTCTTC	CASSEGGEQFF
TRBV10-3	TRBD1	.	TRBJ1-1	TGTGCCATCAGTGTACAGGGGGAAAACACTGAAGCTTTCTTT	CAISVQGENTEAFF
TRBV11-2	.	.	TRBJ1-1	TGTGCCAGCAGCTTAGGGCTATTGGGACACCCAAACACTGAAGCTTTCTTT	CASSLGLLGHPNTEAFF
TRBV5-4	TRBD1	.	TRBJ2-6	TGTGCCAGCAGCTCCGGACAGGGCGCCTCTGGGGCCAACGTCCTGACTTTC	CASSSGQGASGANVLTF
TRBV9	.	.	TRBJ1-1	TGTGCCAGCAGCGCCCCCTCCCCAGACACTGAAGCTTTCTTT	CASSAPSPDTEAFF
TRBV7-9	TRBD1	.	TRBJ2-5	TGTGCCAGCAGCGAGCGACAGGGGAACCAAGAGACCCAGTACTTC	CASSERQGNQETQYF
TRBV6-5	.	few	TRBJ2-2	TGTGCCAGCAGTTACTCGAGGAACACCGGGGAGCTGTTTTTT	CASSYSRNTGELFF
TRBV11-2	.	.	TRBJ2-7	TGTGCCAGCAGCTCCCGGGGTCTATGGACCAGGGGGGCCTACGAGCAGTACTTC	CASSSRGLWTRGAYEQYF
TRBV10-3	.	.	TRBJ2-1	TGTGCCATCAGTGAGAACAGGGTGAATGAGCAGTTCTTC	CAISENRVNEQFF
TRBV21-1	.	.	TRBJ1-5	TGTGCCAGCAGCCGTCCTTGCAACCAGTTCAATCAGCCCCAGCATTTT	CASSRPCNQFNQPQHF
TRBV5-8	.	.	TRBJ1-2	TGTGCCAGCAGCCCCCGGGGTGGGATTTATGGCTACACCTTC	CASSPRGGIYGYTF